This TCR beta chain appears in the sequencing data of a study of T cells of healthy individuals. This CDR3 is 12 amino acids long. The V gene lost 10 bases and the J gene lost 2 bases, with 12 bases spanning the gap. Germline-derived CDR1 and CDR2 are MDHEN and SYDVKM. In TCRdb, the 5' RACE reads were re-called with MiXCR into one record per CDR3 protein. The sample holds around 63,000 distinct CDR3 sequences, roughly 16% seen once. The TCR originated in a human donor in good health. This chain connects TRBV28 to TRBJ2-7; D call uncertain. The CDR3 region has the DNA TGTGCCACCACAACGTCCCCCTACGAGCAGTACTTC. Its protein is CATTTSPYEQYF.